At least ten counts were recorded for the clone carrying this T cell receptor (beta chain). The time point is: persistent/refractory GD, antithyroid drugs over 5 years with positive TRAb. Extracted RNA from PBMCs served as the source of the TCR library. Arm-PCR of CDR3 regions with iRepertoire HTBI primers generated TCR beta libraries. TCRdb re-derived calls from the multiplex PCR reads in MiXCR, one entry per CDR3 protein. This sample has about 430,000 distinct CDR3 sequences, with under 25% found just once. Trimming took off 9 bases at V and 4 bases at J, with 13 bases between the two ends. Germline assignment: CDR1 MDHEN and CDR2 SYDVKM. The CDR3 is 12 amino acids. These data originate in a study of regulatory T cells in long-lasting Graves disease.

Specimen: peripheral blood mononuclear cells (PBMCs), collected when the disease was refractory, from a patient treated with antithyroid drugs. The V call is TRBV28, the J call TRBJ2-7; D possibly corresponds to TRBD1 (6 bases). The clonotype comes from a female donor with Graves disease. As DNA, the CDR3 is TGTGCCAGTGAGACAGGCGCGTACGAGCAGTACTTC. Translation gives CASETGAYEQYF.